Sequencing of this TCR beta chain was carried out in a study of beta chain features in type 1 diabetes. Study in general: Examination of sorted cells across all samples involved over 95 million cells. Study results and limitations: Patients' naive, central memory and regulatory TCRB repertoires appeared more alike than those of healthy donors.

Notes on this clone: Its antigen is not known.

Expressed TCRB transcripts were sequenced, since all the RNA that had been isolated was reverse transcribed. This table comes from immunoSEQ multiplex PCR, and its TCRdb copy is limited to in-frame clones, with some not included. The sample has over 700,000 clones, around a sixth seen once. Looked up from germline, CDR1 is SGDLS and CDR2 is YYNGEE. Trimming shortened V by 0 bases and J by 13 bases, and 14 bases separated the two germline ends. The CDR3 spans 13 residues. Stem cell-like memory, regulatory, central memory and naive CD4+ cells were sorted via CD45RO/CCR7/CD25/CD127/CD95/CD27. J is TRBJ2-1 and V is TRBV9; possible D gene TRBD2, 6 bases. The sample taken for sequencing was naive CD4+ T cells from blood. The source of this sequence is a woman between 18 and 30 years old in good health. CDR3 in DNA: TGTGCCAGCAGCGTAGATCGAGCGGGTACTCAGTTCTTC. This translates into CASSVDRAGTQFF.